One sample yielded the 24 T cell receptor beta chains listed below, sequenced in a study of a mutant IDH1 vaccine in newly diagnosed glioma. The table came from immunoSEQ multiplex PCR; TCRdb's copy has only in-frame clones and leaves some out. The table lists some 30,000 clones, around 87% of them singletons, with about 20% in the top ten. These receptors' antigens are unknown. Time point in this sample: week 11, during vaccination. Vaccine doses each comprised 300 ug of mutant IDH1 20-mer peptide, with topical imiquimod. Here the sequenced sample was PBMCs, taken from a glioma patient whose treatment included an IDH1 peptide vaccine. These receptors were collected from a man aged 18 to 29 with glioma.

The chain carries TRBV2 and TRBJ2-3, with D unresolved. The length of the CDR3 is 12 residues. Deletions cut 4 bases from V and 2 bases from J, with 4 bases between. The germline CDR1 and CDR2 sequences are SNHLY and FYNNEI. CDR3 loop: CASSVNTDTQYF. Written as DNA, the CDR3 is TGTGCCAGCAGTGTAAACACAGATACGCAGTATTTT.

The genes are TRBV30 and TRBJ1-5; no firm D call. Germline V gene lookup returns CDR1 GTSNPN and CDR2 SVGIG (reference sequence). V was pared by 1 base and J by 5 bases, with 12 bases between. The CDR3 loop spans 14 amino acids. This CDR3 reads CAWSDVGLDQPQHF. DNA for the CDR3: TGTGCCTGGAGTGACGTAGGGTTGGATCAGCCCCAGCATTTT.

The chain recombines TRBV6-6 with TRBJ2-3; D is uncertain. The germline V gene encodes CDR1 MNHNY and CDR2 SVGAGI (reference sequence). This CDR3 is 13 amino acids long. Trimming cost V 0 bases and J 0 bases, with 1 base left between them. DNA of the CDR3: TGTGCCAGCAGTTACTCTAGCACAGATACGCAGTATTTT. Translating gives CASSYSSTDTQYF.

This clone has just a few counts. The chain couples TRBV10-3 to TRBJ1-4, with D perhaps TRBD1 (6 bases). Trimming shortened V by 6 bases and J by 2 bases, and 13 bases separated the two germline ends. Germline V lookup: CDR1 ENHRY, CDR2 SYGVKD. This CDR3 contains 15 residues. CDR3 in DNA: TGTGCCATCAGAGCCTCGGGGGCTACTAATGAAAAACTGTTTTTT. Translation gives CAIRASGATNEKLFF.

The rearrangement uses TRBV2 and TRBJ2-7; 9 bases agree with TRBD1. The CDR3 loop spans 13 amino acids. Germline values: CDR1 SNHLY, CDR2 FYNNEI. V dropped 11 bases and J dropped 4; count of bases not matched to a gene: 9. The CDR3, as DNA: TGTGCCTTTCAGGGACAGGGTCTATACGAGCAGTACTTC. Residues: CAFQGQGLYEQYF.

This clone was detected only once. The J gene is TRBJ1-2, the V gene TRBV28; 7 bases match TRBD1. CDR3 length: 15 residues. CDR1 and CDR2 from the germline V gene are MDHEN and SYDVKM. The V and J ends lost 3 bases and 3 bases, in that order; junction bases with no gene match: 7. The CDR3 here is CASSLSGQVHYGYTF. As DNA, the CDR3 is TGTGCCAGCAGTTTGTCAGGACAGGTCCACTATGGCTACACCTTC.

The chain joins TRBV5-6 to TRBJ2-2, with TRBD1 identical over 12 bases. Germline lookup yields CDR1 SGHDT and CDR2 YYEEEE. The V segment lost 2 bases and the J segment 5 bases; nucleotides outside the gene matches: 7. The CDR3 sequence is 17 residues long. The CDR3 DNA reads TGTGCCAGCAGCTTCTCCGGGACAGGGGGCCTAACCGGGGAGCTGTTTTTT. Encoded protein: CASSFSGTGGLTGELFF.

V is TRBV7-2 and J is TRBJ1-5; D ambiguous. The V gene's germline CDR1 is SGHTA and CDR2 FQGNSA. The CDR3 contains 16 residues. V was cut by 4 bases and J by 2 bases, with 15 bases left in between. This CDR3 reads CASSSWPLDGNQPQHF. The DNA for the CDR3 is TGTGCCAGCAGCTCATGGCCCCTGGACGGCAATCAGCCCCAGCATTTT.

V is TRBV2 and J is TRBJ1-1, with 9 bases that match TRBD1. The CDR3 contains 14 residues. The J segment lost 5 bases and the V segment lost 7 bases, leaving 8 bases of the junction unmatched. The germline gives CDR1 SNHLY, CDR2 FYNNEI. CDR3: CASTKQGARTEAFF. Written as DNA, the CDR3 is TGTGCCAGCACTAAACAGGGGGCAAGGACTGAAGCTTTCTTT.

The chain links TRBV6-1 to TRBJ1-1, with TRBD1 as a possible D gene (5 bases). Germline V gene lookup returns CDR1 MNHNS and CDR2 SASEGT. V lost 11 bases and J 1 base, leaving 17 bases between the germline ends. The CDR3 covers 14 residues. Here the CDR3 reads CAVKWGRTNTEAFF. The CDR3 DNA is TGTGCCGTGAAGTGGGGACGGACGAACACTGAAGCTTTCTTT.

The chain links TRBV30 to TRBJ1-1; 7 bases are a match to TRBD1. This CDR3 is built from 16 residues. The V gene's germline CDR1 is GTSNPN and CDR2 SVGIG (reference sequence). With V trimmed by 2 bases and J by 2 bases, 11 bases remained unmatched. Here the CDR3 DNA reads TGTGCCTGGAGTCGGGACAGAATTATCCTAAACACTGAAGCTTTCTTT. It yields the protein CAWSRDRIILNTEAFF.

This clone appeared a single time. The CDR3 nucleotides read TGTGCCAGCCGACCGACAGGGGAATCAGCTTTCTTT. It translates to CASRPTGESAFF. The rearrangement uses TRBV28 and TRBJ1-1, with 8 bases aligning to TRBD1. The CDR3 covers 12 residues. CDR1 MDHEN and CDR2 SYDVKM come from the germline V gene. With V trimmed by 8 bases and J by 10 bases, 9 bases remained unmatched. The full variable domain, completed using reference TRBV28 and TRBJ1-1, is DVKVTQSSRYLVKRTGEKVFLECVQDMDHENMFWYRQDPGLGLRLIYFSYDVKMKEKGDIPEGYSVSREKKERFSLILESASTNQTSMYLCASRPTGESAFFGQGTRLTVV.

The J gene is TRBJ1-2, the V gene TRBV6-5; 7 bases agree with TRBD1. Germline V gene lookup returns CDR1 MNHEY and CDR2 SVGAGI. V lost 6 bases and J lost 2; bases outside the gene matches: 6. There are 14 residues in the CDR3. CDR3 bases: TGTGCCAGCAGGAAAAACAGGGGAAACTATGGCTACACCTTC. This sequence encodes CASRKNRGNYGYTF.

The chain carries TRBV27 and TRBJ1-4; D ambiguous. V lost 4 bases and J 8 bases, leaving 17 bases between the germline ends. CDR3 length: 15 amino acids. Germline CDR1 is MNHEY and CDR2 is SMNVEV (reference sequence). CDR3 sequence reads: CASSSLSQIEEKLFF. In DNA, the CDR3 is TGTGCCAGCAGTTCCTTAAGCCAGATTGAGGAAAAACTGTTTTTT.

The V gene is TRBV28, the J gene TRBJ1-1; D possibly corresponds to TRBD1 (5 bases). The CDR3 contains 15 residues. V was shortened by 4 bases and J by 0 bases, with 12 bases between the two germline ends. Germline values: CDR1 MDHEN, CDR2 SYDVKM. The CDR3 protein is CASSSPRGMNTEAFF. As DNA, the CDR3 is TGTGCCAGCAGTTCACCACGGGGGATGAACACTGAAGCTTTCTTT.

The gene calls are TRBV29-1 and TRBJ2-5; perhaps TRBD2 as D (6 bases). Between the trimmed V and J ends, which lost 7 bases and 2 bases, there was a span of 23 bases. Germline CDR1 and CDR2: SQVTM and ANQGSEA. CDR3 size: 16 residues. In DNA form, the CDR3 reads TGCAGCGGTATTAAATGGAGGGCCGGGGAGCAAGAGACCCAGTACTTC. Protein: CSGIKWRAGEQETQYF.

The CDR3 coding sequence is TGTGCCAGCAGTGAGGTACTGGCCTCCTATAATTCACCCCTCCACTTT. Amino acids: CASSEVLASYNSPLHF. This rearrangement joins TRBV6-1 to TRBJ1-6, with D uncertain. In germline, CDR1 is MNHNS, CDR2 SASEGT. The length of the CDR3 is 16 residues. Trimming removed 3 bases at V and 0 bases at J, with 9 bases between.

The gene calls are TRBV5-6 and TRBJ2-2; D is unclear. The germline V gene encodes CDR1 SGHDT and CDR2 YYEEEE. V lost 4 bases and J 5 bases, leaving 18 bases between the germline ends. The CDR3 totals 16 residues. In DNA form, the CDR3 reads TGTGCCAGCAGCCCCCGGACCGGGTCGAGGACCGGGGAGCTGTTTTTT. It specifies CASSPRTGSRTGELFF.

This chain joins TRBV5-1 and TRBJ1-5; 8 nucleotides line up with TRBD1. V lost 2 bases and J lost 1; bases outside the gene matches: 2. Germline values: CDR1 SGHRS, CDR2 YFSETQ. The CDR3 is made up of 15 amino acids. The CDR3 sequence: CASSLDRGSNQPQHF. CDR3 DNA sequence: TGCGCCAGCAGCTTAGACAGGGGAAGCAATCAGCCCCAGCATTTT.

The J gene is TRBJ2-3, the V gene TRBV5-8; 8 bases are a match to TRBD2. The germline CDR1 and CDR2 sequences are SGHTS and YDEGEE. The CDR3 contains 14 residues. Germline trimming cut 3 bases from V and 4 bases from J; bases unmatched to any gene: 4. DNA of the CDR3: TGTGCCAGCAGCTCCAGCGGGAGTTCAGATACGCAGTATTTT. Its translation: CASSSSGSSDTQYF.

This chain links TRBV19 with TRBJ1-1; no reliable D call. The CDR3 covers 13 residues. In germline, CDR1 is LNHDA, CDR2 SQIVND (reference sequence). Trimming took off 4 bases at V and 2 bases at J, with 8 bases between the two ends. CDR3 sequence: CASSNSINTEAFF. The CDR3 DNA is TGTGCCAGTAGTAACAGCATTAACACTGAAGCTTTCTTT.

CDR3 amino acids: CASSPSPTEAFF. CDR3 coding DNA: TGTGCCAGCAGCCCCAGTCCGACTGAAGCTTTCTTT. The chain carries TRBV7-2 and TRBJ1-1; no firm D call. Per the germline V gene, CDR1 is SGHTA and CDR2 is FQGNSA. This CDR3 has 12 residues. Deletions cut 5 bases from V and 5 bases from J, with 9 bases between.

V gene TRBV28 combines with J gene TRBJ2-7; 9 bases fit TRBD1. The V gene's germline CDR1 is MDHEN and CDR2 SYDVKM. V shed 5 bases and J 9 bases; nucleotides not matched to a gene: 11. This CDR3 region has 14 residues. The CDR3 here is CASSAPRTGVGQYF. CDR3 DNA: TGTGCCAGCAGTGCCCCGAGGACAGGGGTAGGGCAGTACTTC. Drawing the rest from reference TRBV28 and TRBJ2-7, the complete variable domain is DVKVTQSSRYLVKRTGEKVFLECVQDMDHENMFWYRQDPGLGLRLIYFSYDVKMKEKGDIPEGYSVSREKKERFSLILESASTNQTSMYLCASSAPRTGVGQYFGPGTRLTVT.

In nucleotides, the CDR3 is TGTGCCAGCAGTCCGACAGGGTTCCGGGGGAATCAGCCCCAGCATTTT. Encoded protein: CASSPTGFRGNQPQHF. This chain uses TRBV28 with TRBJ1-5; 7 bases fit TRBD1. Germline CDR1 and CDR2: MDHEN and SYDVKM. The CDR3 totals 16 residues. V gave up 5 bases and J gave up 4 bases; unmatched junction bases: 11.